This TCR beta chain was found in a study of chemoradiotherapy in HPV16-positive cancers. Study findings and constraints: Better recurrence-free survival went with HPV-responsive T-cell expansion in HPV16-positive patients. Non-HPV-specific T cells did not expand in tumors during treatment, whereas candidate HPV-specific clones and E7-related motifs did.

Turning to this clone: The antigen is unknown.

The data were produced by immunoSEQ multiplex PCR, yet TCRdb's version contains in-frame clones alone and is incomplete. The table includes 35,000 to 45,000 clones, under 80% detected once. Repertoires were sampled repeatedly during chemoradiotherapy. Trimming shortened V by 6 bases and J by 14 bases, and 23 bases separated the two germline ends. Germline V gene data show CDR1 as SNHLY and CDR2 as FYNNEI. The CDR3 sequence is 14 residues long. The chain joins TRBV2 to TRBJ2-1; D may be TRBD2 (5 bases). This clonotype was obtained from a human donor with HPV-associated anogenital cancer. The input for sequencing was blood, taken from a patient who underwent chemoradiotherapy. The chain's CDR3 is CASSPNNPTSLEFF. The CDR3 nucleotides read TGTGCCAGCAGCCCTAACAACCCAACTAGTCTGGAGTTCTTC.